This TCR beta chain was sequenced for a study of T cell responses to AZD1222 COVID-19 vaccine. Study results and limitations: Donors were largely white British and mainly female; clonal diversity was possibly underestimated.

The V end lost 7 bases, the J end lost 0 bases, and 12 bases lay between the germline ends. Per the germline V gene, CDR1 is SNHLY and CDR2 is FYNNEI. The CDR3 length is 15 residues. Some clones are missing from TCRdb's copy, which holds only in-frame ones; the method was immunoSEQ multiplex PCR. Counted here are about 120,000 clones, approximately 85% occurring once; the ten biggest clones make up about 6.2%. A note on this clone: Its antigen is as yet unknown.

The chain employs TRBV2 and TRBJ1-4; D perhaps matches TRBD1 (6 bases). Source: peripheral blood, taken on day 0 of AZD1222 vaccination. The receptor was derived from an adult in good health. The CDR3 spells CASKPDSATNEKLFF. DNA for the CDR3: TGTGCCAGCAAACCGGACAGTGCAACTAATGAAAAACTGTTTTTT. Filled out from reference TRBV2 and TRBJ1-4, the complete variable domain reads EPEVTQTPSHQVTQMGQEVILRCVPISNHLYFYWYRQILGQKVEFLVSFYNNEISEKSEIFDDQFSVERPDGSNFTLKIRSTKLEDSAMYFCASKPDSATNEKLFFGSGTQLSVL.